These T cell receptor beta chains were read from a single sample in a study of cytomegalovirus exposure and HLA in healthy donors. Sequencing was performed with immunoSEQ multiplex PCR; in TCRdb, only in-frame clones are kept and a portion is missing. The sample shows 150,000 to 200,000 clones, more than 65% of them seen only once. Sequenced material: PBMCs. These receptor sequences come from a man over 45 in good health and CMV-seropositive. CDR3s include the opening cysteine and the closing phenylalanine or tryptophan. A D gene is named only where the DNA matches it firmly. Size tells how often a clone was seen (once, few, many) or the class of an expanded clone, and some rows leave it out.

>.|TRBJ1-5|.|TRBV27
CASSPQAGGNQPQHF
TGTGCCAGCAGTCCCCAGGCAGGGGGCAATCAGCCCCAGCATTTT
>.|TRBJ2-2|.|TRBV6-1
CASIPGTRGTGELFF
TGTGCCAGCATCCCCGGGACAAGGGGCACCGGGGAGCTGTTTTTT
>.|TRBJ2-1|.|TRBV19
CASRLHASYNEQFF
TGTGCCAGTCGATTACACGCCTCCTACAATGAGCAGTTCTTC
>.|TRBJ1-2|.|TRBV7-2
CASSSRGNYGYTF
TGTGCCAGCAGCTCCAGGGGTAACTATGGCTACACCTTC
>.|TRBJ2-3|.|TRBV5-1
CASSLKERIADTQYF
TGCGCCAGCAGCTTAAAGGAGAGGATCGCAGATACGCAGTATTTT
>.|TRBJ1-2|TRBD1|TRBV2
CASSEGGTGIRDGNYGYTF
TGTGCCAGCAGTGAAGGCGGGACAGGGATAAGGGATGGTAACTATGGCTACACCTTC
>once|TRBJ2-1|TRBD2|TRBV5-1
CASSPRGSEGGEQFF
TGCGCCAGCAGCCCCCGGGGAAGCGAGGGAGGGGAGCAGTTCTTC
>.|TRBJ2-7|.|TRBV29-1
CSVRRVSNEQYF
TGCAGCGTTCGCCGGGTTAGTAACGAGCAGTACTTC
>once|TRBJ2-5|TRBD2|TRBV5-4
CASSLGGGGTWETQYF
TGTGCCAGCAGCTTGGGGGGCGGGGGAACTTGGGAGACCCAGTACTTC
>.|TRBJ1-2|TRBD1|TRBV7-9
CASSLAGQGGHGYTF
TGTGCCAGCAGCTTAGCGGGACAGGGAGGACATGGCTACACCTTC
>.|TRBJ1-5|.|TRBV19
CASRDQGLGNQPQHF
TGTGCCAGTAGAGATCAGGGCTTGGGCAATCAGCCCCAGCATTTT
>once|TRBJ1-1|.|TRBV28
CASSSVDWTEAFF
TGTGCCAGCAGTTCCGTAGATTGGACTGAAGCTTTCTTT
>.|TRBJ2-2|.|TRBV15
CATSRDKLPTGELFF
TGTGCCACCAGCAGAGATAAACTTCCGACCGGGGAGCTGTTTTTT
>.|TRBJ2-7|TRBD2|TRBV7-6
CASSDSGGAYEQYF
TGTGCCAGCAGCGATAGCGGGGGGGCATACGAGCAGTACTTC
>.|TRBJ2-7|.|TRBV15
CATSRALGRMYEQYF
TGTGCCACCAGCAGAGCCCTGGGCAGGATGTACGAGCAGTACTTC
>.|TRBJ2-7|.|TRBV15
CATSRELSGLLEQYF
TGTGCCACCAGCAGAGAATTGTCAGGGCTGTTGGAGCAGTACTTC
>.|TRBJ2-5|.|TRBV29-1
CSVSQGSKTQYF
TGCAGCGTGTCACAGGGATCTAAGACCCAGTACTTC
>.|TRBJ2-5|.|TRBV7-3
CASSLGPSVETQYF
TGTGCCAGCAGCTTAGGTCCTAGCGTTGAGACCCAGTACTTC
>.|TRBJ2-1|TRBD1|TRBV5-6
CASSLVGQGSSYNEQFF
TGTGCCAGCAGCTTGGTGGGACAGGGTAGCTCCTACAATGAGCAGTTCTTC
>.|TRBJ1-1|.|TRBV9
CASSAGTNTEAFF
TGTGCCAGCAGCGCAGGGACTAACACTGAAGCTTTCTTT
>.|TRBJ1-2|TRBD1|TRBV5-1
CASSEGQGNYGYTF
TGCGCCAGCAGCGAAGGACAGGGGAACTATGGCTACACCTTC
>.|TRBJ2-2|TRBD2|TRBV13
CASSFGGGGELFF
TGTGCCAGCAGCTTCGGCGGGGGCGGGGAGCTGTTTTTT
>.|TRBJ1-2|.|TRBV19
CASSQLGGRTNYGYTF
TGTGCCAGTAGTCAATTGGGGGGACGGACTAACTATGGCTACACCTTC
>.|TRBJ1-2|.|TRBV4-1
CASSQDAGTNYGYTF
TGCGCCAGCAGCCAAGATGCAGGGACAAACTATGGCTACACCTTC
>.|TRBJ2-1|.|TRBV7-3
CASSLSTGRWDEQFF
TGTGCCAGCAGCTTAAGTACAGGGCGTTGGGATGAGCAGTTCTTC
>.|TRBJ2-2|TRBD1|TRBV29-1
CSVGTGPGELFF
TGCAGCGTCGGGACAGGGCCCGGGGAGCTGTTTTTT
>once|TRBJ1-5|TRBD1|TRBV2
CASHDRGLNQPQHF
TGTGCCAGCCACGACAGGGGACTCAATCAGCCCCAGCATTTT
>.|TRBJ2-1|TRBD2|TRBV5-1
CASSLDSGRGNEQFF
TGCGCCAGCAGCTTGGATAGCGGGAGGGGGAATGAGCAGTTCTTC
>.|TRBJ1-2|TRBD1|TRBV5-1
CASSLDGQGLYGYTF
TGCGCCAGCAGCTTGGATGGACAGGGGCTCTATGGCTACACCTTC
>.|TRBJ2-7|TRBD1|TRBV2
CASSLQGQGWGSYEQYF
TGTGCCAGCAGTCTGCAAGGACAGGGGTGGGGCTCCTACGAGCAGTACTTC
>few|TRBJ1-4|TRBD1|TRBV6-1
CATGQAEGEKLFF
TGTGCCACGGGACAGGCGGAGGGGGAAAAACTGTTTTTT
>few|TRBJ2-4|.|TRBV4-1
CASSQDSKGGLQYF
TGCGCCAGCAGCCAAGATAGTAAGGGGGGGCTTCAGTACTTC
>.|TRBJ2-3|TRBD2|TRBV5-1
CASSLLAGGTDTQYF
TGCGCCAGCAGCTTACTAGCGGGGGGCACAGATACGCAGTATTTT
>.|TRBJ2-3|.|TRBV6-1
CASEKVLGGTDTQYF
TGTGCCAGCGAGAAGGTGCTAGGTGGCACAGATACGCAGTATTTT
>.|TRBJ2-7|TRBD1|TRBV5-1
CASSSGTGSYEQYF
TGCGCCAGCAGCTCCGGGACAGGGTCCTACGAGCAGTACTTC
>.|TRBJ1-2|TRBD1|TRBV6-5
CATSTGSYRYGYTF
TGTGCCACGTCGACAGGGTCCTACCGGTATGGCTACACCTTC
>few|TRBJ2-5|TRBD2|TRBV4-1
CASSPATSEGGKTQYF
TGCGCCAGCAGCCCGGCGACTAGCGAGGGGGGAAAGACCCAGTACTTC
>.|TRBJ1-6|.|TRBV2
CASGERQLSYNSPLHF
TGTGCCAGCGGTGAACGACAGCTCTCCTATAATTCACCCCTCCACTTT
>once|TRBJ2-7|.|TRBV27
CASSSPSVPYEQYF
TGTGCCAGCAGTTCCCCGTCAGTCCCCTACGAGCAGTACTTC
>.|TRBJ1-2|.|TRBV15
CATSRDRKDSIYGYTF
TGTGCCACCAGCAGAGATCGTAAGGACAGCATCTATGGCTACACCTTC
>.|TRBJ1-5|.|TRBV10-2
CASSEASINQPQHF
TGCGCCAGCAGTGAGGCTAGTATCAATCAGCCCCAGCATTTT
>.|TRBJ1-1|.|TRBV19
CAGEGNTEAFF
TGTGCAGGGGAGGGGAACACTGAAGCTTTCTTT
>.|TRBJ1-1|.|TRBV7-9
CASSFRGGNTEAFF
TGTGCCAGCAGCTTCCGAGGGGGGAACACTGAAGCTTTCTTT
>few|TRBJ1-1|.|TRBV7-9
CASSLTGMNTEAFF
TGTGCCAGCAGCCTCACAGGGATGAACACTGAAGCTTTCTTT
>.|TRBJ2-5|.|TRBV11-2
CASSLRQIQETQYF
TGTGCCAGCAGCCTTCGACAGATTCAAGAGACCCAGTACTTC
>.|TRBJ2-1|.|TRBV15
CATSREGGPENEQFF
TGTGCCACCAGCAGAGAGGGGGGGCCGGAAAATGAGCAGTTCTTC
>.|TRBJ1-4|TRBD1|TRBV19
CASSLGGHRGQVEKLFF
TGTGCCAGTAGTCTCGGAGGGCACAGGGGGCAAGTTGAAAAACTGTTTTTT
>.|TRBJ2-7|.|TRBV29-1
CSVGIWGADEQYF
TGCAGCGTTGGCATCTGGGGAGCGGACGAGCAGTACTTC
>few|TRBJ2-5|.|TRBV5-1
CASSLDGRGQETQYF
TGCGCCAGCAGCTTGGACGGGAGAGGCCAAGAGACCCAGTACTTC
>few|TRBJ2-5|TRBD1|TRBV29-1
CSAQGGQVETQYF
TGCAGCGCTCAAGGGGGACAGGTAGAGACCCAGTACTTC
>.|TRBJ1-2|.|TRBV27
CASSPGPIPYGYTF
TGTGCCAGCAGCCCAGGGCCGATCCCGTATGGCTACACCTTC
>.|TRBJ1-1|.|TRBV27
CASSTGTRNTEAFF
TGTGCCAGCAGCACCGGGACACGCAACACTGAAGCTTTCTTT
>.|TRBJ1-5|TRBD1|TRBV27
CASSLQGGSNQPQHF
TGTGCCAGCAGTTTACAGGGGGGATCCAATCAGCCCCAGCATTTT
>.|TRBJ2-5|.|TRBV7-6
CASTLGGPETQYF
TGTGCCAGCACCTTGGGAGGCCCCGAGACCCAGTACTTC
>.|TRBJ2-1|.|TRBV29-1
CSGSRGGNEQFF
TGCAGCGGATCGCGGGGCGGCAATGAGCAGTTCTTC
>.|TRBJ2-7|TRBD2|TRBV5-4
CASSSGLAGGPEQYF
TGTGCCAGCAGCTCGGGACTAGCGGGGGGGCCCGAGCAGTACTTC
>large|TRBJ1-5|.|TRBV14
CASSQDITAAYISNQPQHF
TGTGCCAGCAGCCAAGATATAACAGCGGCTTACATTAGCAATCAGCCCCAGCATTTT